Shown below are 20 T cell receptor beta chains from a single sample sequenced in a study. TCRdb used MiXCR to reprocess the reads, holding one entry per CDR3 protein. The table includes roughly 5,400 distinct CDR3 sequences, 9.5% detected once. Sequencing was done on a sample of CD4+ T cells from synovial fluid. The source of these receptors is a human donor with rheumatoid arthritis.

On this clonotype: A read error may be the cause here, since a much bigger clone is one base away. The chain joins TRBV18 to TRBJ2-6; possibly TRBD1 for D (5 bases). CDR3 length: 14 amino acids. CDR1 is KGHSH and CDR2 is LQKENI in the germline V gene. Here the CDR3 DNA reads TGTGCCAGCTCTTTAGGAGCTGGGGCCAACGTCCCGACTTTC. Translating gives CASSLGAGANVPTF.

This clonotype is medium-sized within its sample. The J gene is TRBJ1-1, the V gene TRBV12-3 or TRBV12-4; a possible D gene is TRBD1 (5 bases). The length of the CDR3 is 14 residues. Trimming cost V 3 bases and J 5 bases, with 13 bases left between them. DNA of the CDR3: TGTGCCAGCAGTTTTTCACGGGGACGGACTGAAGCTTTCTTT. Encoded protein: CASSFSRGRTEAFF.

Relative to its sample, this clonotype is medium-sized. The J gene is TRBJ1-5, the V gene TRBV6-1, with 7 bases that match TRBD1. This CDR3 spans 15 amino acids. V dropped 3 bases and J dropped 3; count of bases not matched to a gene: 5. CDR1 and CDR2 (germline): MNHNS, SASEGT. The CDR3 DNA is TGTGCCAGCAGTGACGTAGGACAGGCCAATCAGCCCCAGCATTTT. Translation: CASSDVGQANQPQHF.

This clonotype was seen ten or more times. The V gene is TRBV28, the J gene TRBJ1-5, with a possible D match to TRBD1 (5 bases). V was pared by 7 bases and J by 3 bases, with 19 bases between. Looked up from germline, CDR1 is MDHEN and CDR2 is SYDVKM. This CDR3 is built from 16 residues. The CDR3 protein is CASTFSSGRYNQPQHF. The CDR3 DNA reads TGTGCCAGCACCTTTTCTTCGGGACGGTACAATCAGCCCCAGCATTTT.

This clonotype is deemed medium-sized (0.01 to 0.1%). The rearrangement links TRBV4-2 to TRBJ2-7, with 11 positions matching TRBD2. J was trimmed by 5 bases and V by 0 bases; bases with no gene match: 9. The CDR3 loop spans 17 amino acids. Germline loops: CDR1 LGHNA, CDR2 YNFKEQ. The CDR3 is CASSQDFAGLAGNEQYF. CDR3 bases: TGTGCCAGCAGCCAAGACTTTGCAGGACTAGCGGGTAACGAGCAGTACTTC.

Sample share makes this clonotype medium-sized (0.01 to 0.1%). The chain is built from TRBV20-1 and TRBJ2-7, with D tentatively TRBD2 (7 bases). V was pared by 1 base and J by 7 bases, with 23 bases between. CDR1 and CDR2 from the germline V gene are DFQATT and SNEGSKA (reference sequence). This CDR3 has 16 amino acids. The DNA of the CDR3 is TGCAGTGCTAGAGGGGGGGAGGGGGACTCAAATTCGGAGCAGTACTTC. This codes for CSARGGEGDSNSEQYF.

This clonotype was seen many times. The chain couples TRBV20-1 to TRBJ2-4; TRBD1 might be the D (6 bases). Germline CDR1 and CDR2: DFQATT and SNEGSKA (reference sequence). This CDR3 is 14 amino acids long. Trimming cost V 5 bases and J 4 bases, with 15 bases left between them. The DNA for the CDR3 is TGCAGTGCTCTCCCGGGACAAGCTAAAAACATTCAGTACTTC. Encoded protein: CSALPGQAKNIQYF.

This clonotype ranks as medium-sized. This chain joins TRBV3-1 and TRBJ1-5, with D hard to call. Trimming shortened V by 0 bases and J by 3 bases, and 3 bases separated the two germline ends. The length of the CDR3 is 13 residues. Germline lookup yields CDR1 LGHDT and CDR2 YNNKEL (reference sequence). CDR3 sequence (DNA): TGTGCCAGCAGCCAAGACACCAATCAGCCCCAGCATTTT. Protein sequence: CASSQDTNQPQHF.

This clonotype is labeled as medium-sized. The chain recombines TRBV5-1 with TRBJ2-2; D might be TRBD1 or TRBD2, each matching 5 bases. CDR1 and CDR2 from the germline V gene are SGHRS and YFSETQ. This CDR3 is 15 amino acids long. V was clipped by 1 base and J by 7 bases, with 14 bases between them. CDR3 region: CASSLSGTPSGELFF. The CDR3 coding sequence is TGCGCCAGCAGCTTGTCCGGGACGCCGAGCGGGGAGCTGTTTTTT.

At least ten counts were recorded for this clonotype. The chain recombines TRBV10-3 with TRBJ2-2, with D unresolved. Germline assignment: CDR1 ENHRY and CDR2 SYGVKD. The germline V and J ends were trimmed by 9 bases and 4 bases, with 9 bases remaining between them. The CDR3 runs to 12 residues. This CDR3 is CAIALGTGELFF. CDR3 coding DNA: TGTGCCATTGCTTTGGGCACCGGGGAGCTGTTTTTT.

By sample fraction, this clonotype is medium-sized (0.01 to 0.1%). The V and J genes are TRBV7-9 and TRBJ1-1, with a tentative D call TRBD1 (6 bases). Trimming stripped 6 bases from V and 6 bases from J, with 17 bases between. CDR3 length equals 14 residues. Germline CDR1 reads SEHNR; CDR2 reads FQNEAQ (reference sequence). This CDR3 reads CASSPGTRTPEAFF. The CDR3 DNA sequence: TGTGCCAGCAGTCCCGGGACACGAACCCCTGAAGCTTTCTTT.

This clonotype has at least ten counts. The genes are TRBV10-2 and TRBJ2-7, with 8 bases fitting TRBD1. The V and J ends lost 2 bases and 3 bases, in that order; junction bases with no gene match: 9. This CDR3 is 16 amino acids long. In germline, CDR1 is WSHSY, CDR2 SAAADI. CDR3 residues: CASSETSGQGLYEQYF. As DNA, the CDR3 is TGCGCCAGCAGTGAGACCTCCGGACAGGGCCTCTACGAGCAGTACTTC.

This clonotype was seen ten or more times. Since the CDR3 does not end with the conserved phenylalanine or tryptophan, this likely comes from a read error. The DNA is omitted, as the CDR3 cannot be located on it reliably, and the CDR3 follows TCRdb's listing. This CDR3 is CASSLAGQAAI. V gene TRBV2 combines with J gene TRBJ2-5; the table's D gene call, TRBD1, was not cross checked with the DNA. Germline loops: CDR1 SNHLY, CDR2 FYNNEI. The length of the CDR3 is 11 amino acids, counting both ends.

This clonotype was seen a few times. V gene TRBV7-2 combines with J gene TRBJ2-6, with D perhaps matching TRBD2 (5 bases). From germline, CDR1 is SGHTA and CDR2 FQGNSA. This CDR3 has 14 residues. Trimming took off 3 bases at V and 6 bases at J, with 9 bases between the two ends. The chain's CDR3 is CASSLTGMANVLTF. The CDR3, as DNA: TGTGCCAGCAGCTTGACCGGGATGGCCAACGTCCTGACTTTC.

This clonotype was found many times. The chain couples TRBV3-1 to TRBJ2-3; D perhaps matches TRBD2 (5 bases). The ends were cut back, 1 base at V and 0 bases at J, with 11 bases in the middle. The CDR3 length is 16 residues. Germline CDR1 is LGHDT and CDR2 is YNNKEL (reference sequence). CDR3 in amino acids: CASSQGASFSTDTQYF. CDR3 bases: TGTGCCAGCAGCCAAGGAGCTAGCTTCAGCACAGATACGCAGTATTTT.

This clonotype was seen repeatedly, ten times or more. The rearrangement links TRBV20-1 to TRBJ1-2; 8 nucleotides agree with TRBD1. The CDR3 is 12 residues long. Per the germline V gene, CDR1 is DFQATT and CDR2 is SNEGSKA (reference sequence). V lost 3 bases and J lost 7; bases outside the gene matches: 4. The CDR3 loop is CSASPTGVGYTF. The CDR3, as DNA: TGCAGTGCTAGCCCGACAGGGGTTGGCTACACCTTC.

By sample fraction, this clonotype is medium-sized. The chain has TRBV11-2 and TRBJ2-4; 11 bases fit TRBD2. The germline gives CDR1 SGHAT, CDR2 FQNNGV. CDR3 length equals 19 residues. V shed 5 bases and J 6 bases; nucleotides not matched to a gene: 18. The CDR3 DNA sequence: TGTGCCAGCAGCCCCCGGTTCGGGCTAGCGGGAGGAGGTGGAAACATTCAGTACTTC. Protein sequence: CASSPRFGLAGGGGNIQYF.

At least ten counts were recorded for this clonotype. This rearrangement joins TRBV4-2 to TRBJ2-2, with 7 bases matching TRBD2. The CDR3 has 16 amino acids. V dropped 1 base and J dropped 6; count of bases not matched to a gene: 8. The germline CDR1 and CDR2 sequences are LGHNA and YNFKEQ. CDR3 loop: CASSQVVREMAGELFF. For the CDR3, the DNA is TGTGCCAGCAGCCAAGTAGTGCGGGAGATGGCCGGGGAGCTGTTTTTT.

In its sample, this clonotype is medium-sized (0.01 to 0.1%). This chain uses TRBV6-1 with TRBJ1-1, with D uncertain. There are 14 residues in the CDR3. Trimming left V 6 bases short and J 5 bases short, with 16 bases between. The V gene's germline CDR1 is MNHNS and CDR2 SASEGT. The CDR3 reads CASRSNSGSTEAFF. In DNA form, the CDR3 reads TGTGCCAGCAGATCCAACAGCGGTTCGACTGAAGCTTTCTTT.

This clonotype is medium-sized. V gene TRBV11-3 combines with J gene TRBJ1-1; D gene ambiguous. Germline V lookup: CDR1 SGHNT, CDR2 YENEEA. This CDR3 region has 12 residues. Trimming took off 4 bases at V and 7 bases at J, with 10 bases between the two ends. The CDR3 nucleotides are TGTGCCAGCAGCTCTGTAGTGGGTGAAGCTTTCTTT. It codes for CASSSVVGEAFF.